What follows is one TCR beta chain and its context. What antigen it recognizes has not been identified. It has no much larger one-base neighbor in the sample; base qualities were not kept. This sample was taken from a study of blood T cell repertoires in COVID-19 (dated by TCRdb to the early 2020s). Regarding the research as a whole: Collaborator samples came from the United States, Italy and Spain and covered acute and convalescent phases of COVID-19. Sample metadata almost always included a de-identified subject ID, COVID-19 status, age in years and sex. The samples were drawn from two sources: the first 160 participants of the ongoing ImmuneRACE study, and 1,000 to 1,500 subjects contributed by 6 global collaborators. The material from the prospective study consisted of cDNA or gDNA derived from T cells, B-cell-depleted T cells, or PBMCs. The repertoires were released in a freely available public database meant as a resource for research on the immune response to SARS-CoV-2. Where HLA class I and class II types were available, the types were taken from metadata supplied by the sample provider, not from assay-based typing. The dataset comprised deeply sampled blood TCRbeta repertoires from subjects exposed to, actively infected with, or recovered from COVID-19. What the work shows at the level of the full study, not this receptor alone: Clinical and demographic metadata were provided uncurated, with the amount varying by source and participant.

Taken from the germline V gene, the CDR1 and CDR2 loops are SGHNT and YENEEA. The CDR3 runs 12 residues from the cysteine to the phenylalanine. The kept DNA is CDR3 alone, 36 bases in frame from the first base. Between the V and J ends, shortened by 0 bases and 4 bases respectively, the junction contains 3 bases. In the prospective study, participants were about 18 to 95 years old, resided in about two dozen geographic areas of the United States, and were enrolled through a virtual design. In the prospective study, participants were assigned to cohorts based on the clinical history participants reported in a screening survey and a study questionnaire. For ImmuneRACE Cohort 3, a participant was defined as recovered based on two consecutive negative NP/OP PCR tests, clearance by a healthcare professional, or resolution of symptoms. Each participant in the prospective study had whole blood, serum and a nasopharyngeal or oropharyngeal swab collected by mobile phlebotomists. Over a 2-month period, participants in the prospective study had the option of providing additional blood draws and questionnaires. Blood samples from the prospective study were shipped frozen or at room temperature prior to DNA extraction.

TCRbeta CDR3 regions were amplified from genomic DNA using the immunoSEQ Assay, a bias-controlled multiplex PCR. Per the source publication's procedure: The number of nucleated cells in each sample was estimated from the amplification of reference gene primers within the assay. Sequence reads were collapsed and filtered to measure the absolute abundance of every unique TCRbeta CDR3 rearrangement. Productive Simpson clonality was computed per sample as the square root of Simpson's diversity index over productive rearrangements. The table was pulled from immuneACCESS by TCRdb, which kept in-frame rearrangements only. Such tables lose some clones; where checked, under half of the loss comes from unresolved V genes, and the rest has no known cause. From that table come the V and J calls and clone size; the DNA was used to work out D and trimming. The sample profile shows over 300,000 clones; about nine tenths of them were found once. The ten largest clonotypes hold roughly a tenth of the sample.

This TCR was recovered from a woman aged 40 to 55 who had recovered from COVID-19. Sequences were obtained from PBMCs or T cells enriched from blood (not recorded which). This sequence uses TRBV11-3 and TRBJ1-2, with the identity of the D gene unclear. The encoded CDR3 is CASSLDSYGYTF. The DNA sequence reads TGTGCCAGCAGCTTAGATAGCTATGGCTACACCTTC.